This TCR beta chain was identified in a study of T cell clonality in common variable immunodeficiency (dated by TCRdb to the mid-2010s). Overall study results and their limits: CVID subjects shared fewer TCRbeta clones with each other than healthy controls did (p < 0.0001). Compared with healthy controls, CVID subjects showed increased TCRbeta clonality (t-test p = 0.018), a feature most characteristic of about a third of subjects. Differences among patients in the CVID cohort limited the correlations between repertoire features and clinical complications. Even though DNA input was the same, control samples had an average of about 80,000 unique sequences each, compared with roughly 30,000 in CVID samples. Reportedly, TCRbeta sequences from CVID had fewer deletions and N-nucleotide insertions, and highly modified clones with 13 or more V deletions were absent from CVID. According to the authors, figuring out what caused the increased clonality in CVID would require sequencing the repertoires of T cell subpopulations.

Predominantly Caucasian heritage was noted among both the CVID patients and the healthy controls. From each donor, roughly 5 to 8.5 ml of heparinized peripheral whole blood was collected. Genomic DNA from adults with common variable immune deficiency (CVID) and from healthy adult controls was used to sequence TCRbeta CDR3 repertoires. The control group comprised some 22 healthy adult volunteers, around 12 female and approximately ten male, aged roughly 23 to 70 years with a mean age of approximately 30. Diluted blood was subjected to density centrifugation over Hypaque 1077 or Ficoll-Paque for isolation of peripheral blood mononuclear cells. Unsorted mononuclear cells served as the source of genomic DNA, which was extracted either by Qiagen column purification or by a centrifugation-based method. Equivalent amounts of genomic DNA from CVID and control samples were used as sequencing input. For every sample, a 60 bp segment covering the rearranged TCRbeta CDR3 region was amplified and then sequenced. The immunoSEQ assay, a bias-corrected multiplex PCR combined with high-throughput sequencing, was used for TCRbeta amplification. In the paper's pipeline: Every unique nucleotide sequence counted as a clone and was annotated with V, D and J genes, copy number and frequency. Sequences were labeled productive if in frame, and non-productive if out of frame or containing stop codons. As previously described, clonality was calculated on the basis of Shannon's entropy. Mean CDR3 Kyte-Doolittle hydropathy was derived from the predicted amino acid sequences of productive clones. The R hclust function was used to hierarchically cluster scaled V gene usage with Manhattan distance and complete linkage. Sharing of clones by CDR3 amino acid sequence was evaluated through resampling of 12 repertoires per group over 100 rounds. The repertoires were searched for 55 to 75 published EBV-specific TCRbeta sequences and 245 published CMV-specific TCRbeta sequences. A couple of CVID samples yielding fewer than 10,000 sequences were excluded from analysis, leaving approximately 40 CVID repertoires. Sourced from immuneACCESS, this table was stored by TCRdb with only in-frame sequences that have V and J called. A share of the clones is absent; for the studies checked, an unresolved V gene accounts for under half, and the remainder has no known explanation. V and J calls and clone size are given by that table; D and trimming were obtained from the DNA. There are about 52,000 clones in this sample, and none of them is a singleton. In total, the top ten clones hold 2% to 2.5% of the sample.

Points on this clone: Its antigen is still unknown. The read finishes 3 residues shy of the CDR3 end, and the germline J gene is used to complete it.

Trimming takes 1 base off V and 4 bases off J; junction bases not matched to a gene: 3. Via the germline V gene, CDR1 is KGHSH and CDR2 LQKENI. The CDR3 goes from the cysteine to the phenylalanine over 15 residues. The DNA shown is the part of the CDR3 that was read: 36 bases, in frame from base 1. The material sequenced was peripheral blood mononuclear cells. The chain uses TRBV18 and TRBJ2-1; 8 nucleotides in the junction match TRBD1. The receptor was isolated from a person between 18 and 70 years old in good health. The sequenced CDR3 bases are TGTGCCAGCTCACCACAGGACAGGGTGTACAATGAG. Translation gives CASSPQDRVYNE. The full CDR3 is CASSPQDRVYNEQFF.